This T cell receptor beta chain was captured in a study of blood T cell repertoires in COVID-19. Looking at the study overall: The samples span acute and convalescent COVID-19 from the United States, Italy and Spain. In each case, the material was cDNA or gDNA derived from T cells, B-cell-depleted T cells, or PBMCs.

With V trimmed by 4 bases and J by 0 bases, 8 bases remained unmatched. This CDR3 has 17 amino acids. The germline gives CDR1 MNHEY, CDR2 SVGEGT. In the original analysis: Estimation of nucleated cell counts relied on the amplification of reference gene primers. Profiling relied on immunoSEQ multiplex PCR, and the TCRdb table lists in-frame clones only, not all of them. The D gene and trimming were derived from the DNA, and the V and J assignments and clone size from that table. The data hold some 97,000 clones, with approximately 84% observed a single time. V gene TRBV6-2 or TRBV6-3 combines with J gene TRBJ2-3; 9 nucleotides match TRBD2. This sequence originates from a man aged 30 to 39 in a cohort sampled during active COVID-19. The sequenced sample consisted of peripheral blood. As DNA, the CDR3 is TGTGCCAGCAGTTCCCGTCTAGCGGGGCCTAGCACAGATACGCAGTATTTT. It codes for CASSSRLAGPSTDTQYF.